This T cell receptor (beta chain) appears in the sequencing data of a study of blood T cell repertoires in COVID-19 (dated by TCRdb to 2020 to 2021). The study in broad terms: The collaborator samples originated in the United States, Italy and Spain and spanned the acute and convalescent phases of COVID-19. Samples were obtained from the ongoing ImmuneRACE study (first 160 participants) and from about 1,300 subjects provided by 6 global collaborators. The prospective study material was composed of cDNA or gDNA derived from T cells, B-cell-depleted T cells, or PBMCs. Sample metadata almost always included a de-identified subject ID, COVID-19 status, age in years and sex. The dataset comprised deeply sampled blood TCRbeta repertoires from subjects exposed to, actively infected with, or recovered from COVID-19. HLA class I and class II types, where available, came from metadata supplied by the sample provider rather than from assay-based typing. The repertoires were released in a freely available public database intended as a resource for research on the immune response to SARS-CoV-2.

Summary of the overall study and its limitations: The amount of clinical and demographic metadata varied by source and participant and was provided uncurated.

Unmatched junction bases come to 6, with V trimmed by 1 base and J by 0 bases. For CDR1 and CDR2, the germline V gene lists SGHRS and YFSETQ. The CDR3 runs 17 amino acids, cysteine and phenylalanine included. Just CDR3 DNA is preserved here, 51 bases in frame from base 1. About this clone itself: No cognate antigen has been identified for it. Base-call qualities are not available, and no considerably larger clone is one nucleotide away.

TCRbeta CDR3 regions were amplified from genomic DNA using the immunoSEQ Assay, a bias-controlled multiplex PCR. Regarding the original processing steps: The number of nucleated cells in each sample was estimated by amplification of reference gene primers within the assay. Sequence reads were collapsed and filtered to measure the absolute abundance of every unique TCRbeta CDR3 rearrangement. For each sample, productive Simpson clonality was calculated as the square root of Simpson's diversity index over productive rearrangements. TCRdb obtained this table from immuneACCESS and retained in-frame rearrangements with V and J assigned. These tables miss some clones; where compared with another copy, unresolved V genes account for less than half of the shortfall, and the remainder is unexplained. V and J calls and clone size are given by that table; D and trimming were obtained from the DNA. For this sample there are roughly 70,000 clones; 88% appear just once. The top ten constitute 1.3% to 1.5% of the sample.

Whole blood was collected in K2EDTA tubes by collaborating institutions according to the institutions' own protocols. For TCRbeta analysis, collaborators shipped samples in one of three forms: frozen whole blood, isolated PBMCs, or DNA extracted from either of those sample types. This receptor was taken from a human donor in a cohort sampled during active COVID-19. The source material was peripheral blood. The chain uses TRBV5-1 and TRBJ2-1; TRBD2 aligns with 8 central bases. The bases are TGCGCCAGCAGCTTGAAGCCAAGCGGGAGCTCCTACAATGAGCAGTTCTTC. The encoded protein is CASSLKPSGSSYNEQFF. Extended through the reference TRBV5-1 and TRBJ2-1 proteins, this CDR3 yields the full variable domain: KAGVTQTPRYLIKTRGQQVTLSCSPISGHRSVSWYQQTPGQGLQFLFEYFSETQRNKGNFPGRFSGRQFSNSRSEMNVSTLELGDSALYLCASSLKPSGSSYNEQFFGPGTRLTVL.